This is a list of T cell receptor beta chains from one sample in a study of CD8 T cells in Susac syndrome. MiXCR, applied by TCRdb to the immunoSEQ multiplex PCR reads, yields one record per CDR3 protein. The sample includes around 170,000 distinct CDR3 sequences, approximately 95% seen only once; the top ten take 0.1% to 0.15%. Sequencing was carried out using CD4+ T cells from PBMCs. These receptor sequences come from a human donor with Susac syndrome. Both conserved end residues are part of each CDR3. Each record gives: J gene, D gene, V gene, clone size, CDR3 protein, CDR3 DNA. The D gene is left open where the match is weak. The listing skips clone size in some rows; elsewhere it reads once, few, many or a size class.

TRBJ2-5 . TRBV12-3/TRBV12-4 . CASSWAQETQYF TGTGCCAGCAGTTGGGCGCAAGAGACCCAGTACTTC
TRBJ2-6 . TRBV4-3 . CASSYFGVAVTSGANVLTF TGCGCCAGCAGCTACTTCGGGGTAGCGGTTACCTCTGGGGCCAACGTCCTGACTTTC
TRBJ2-7 . TRBV29-1 . CSVDLQDSYEQYF TGCAGCGTTGATTTACAGGATTCCTACGAGCAGTACTTC
TRBJ2-6 . TRBV25-1 few CASSEYGGSGANVLTF TGTGCCAGCAGTGAATATGGGGGAAGTGGGGCCAACGTCCTGACTTTC
TRBJ2-3 . TRBV3-1 . CASSQGRTTDTQYF TGTGCCAGCAGCCAGGGACGGACCACAGATACGCAGTATTTT
TRBJ2-6 . TRBV27 . CASSPWAGSFSGANVLTF TGTGCCAGCAGTCCATGGGCAGGGAGCTTCTCTGGGGCCAACGTCCTGACTTTC
TRBJ1-1 TRBD1 TRBV12-3/TRBV12-4 . CASSTGQGAMDTEAFF TGTGCCAGCAGCACCGGACAGGGGGCAATGGACACTGAAGCTTTCTTT
TRBJ2-7 . TRBV28 once CASSLRSGTSYEQYF TGTGCCAGCAGTTTGCGTTCCGGGACTTCCTACGAGCAGTACTTC
TRBJ1-5 . TRBV4-3 . CASSQETGVNQPQHF TGCGCCAGCAGCCAAGAGACCGGAGTCAATCAGCCCCAGCATTTT
TRBJ2-1 . TRBV2 . CASREGTWGVGNEQFF TGTGCCAGCAGAGAGGGGACCTGGGGCGTCGGAAATGAGCAGTTCTTC
TRBJ1-2 . TRBV3-1 . CASSQPGGGGYTF TGTGCCAGCAGCCAGCCAGGAGGGGGAGGCTACACCTTC
TRBJ1-2 TRBD1 TRBV12-3/TRBV12-4 . CASSLGTGRFHGYTF TGTGCCAGCAGTCTAGGGACAGGGCGTTTCCATGGCTACACCTTC
TRBJ1-4 TRBD1 TRBV7-9 . CASSDRQGEEKLFF TGTGCCAGCAGCGACCGACAGGGAGAGGAAAAACTGTTTTTT
TRBJ1-1 . TRBV23-1 . CASSQSGRGYNTEAFF TGCGCCAGCAGTCAATCGGGCAGGGGTTATAACACTGAAGCTTTCTTT
TRBJ1-1 . TRBV7-9 . CASSLSGGTEAFF TGTGCCAGCAGCTTGTCGGGGGGCACTGAAGCTTTCTTT
TRBJ2-7 . TRBV7-2 . CASSFGPTYEQYF TGTGCCAGCAGCTTTGGACCTACCTACGAGCAGTACTTC
TRBJ2-7 . TRBV25-1 . CASSAPPTETEQYF TGTGCCAGCAGTGCTCCCCCGACAGAAACCGAGCAGTACTTC
TRBJ2-6 . TRBV2 . CASTLGGQGANVLTF TGTGCCAGCACCCTCGGGGGGCAAGGGGCCAACGTCCTGACTTTC
TRBJ2-1 TRBD2 TRBV29-1 . CSVERGSSYNEQFF TGCAGCGTTGAACGCGGGAGCTCCTACAATGAGCAGTTCTTC
TRBJ1-2 . TRBV7-2 . CASSFATVYGYTF TGTGCCAGCAGTTTCGCGACAGTCTATGGCTACACCTTC
TRBJ1-1 . TRBV5-1 . CASTGDTEAFF TGCGCCAGCACCGGGGACACTGAAGCTTTCTTT
TRBJ1-2 TRBD1 TRBV7-9 once CASSLEQGGRGYGYTF TGTGCCAGCAGCTTAGAACAGGGGGGACGCGGATATGGCTACACCTTC
TRBJ2-7 . TRBV7-6 . CASQDSAYREQYF TGTGCCAGTCAGGACAGCGCCTACAGGGAGCAGTACTTC
TRBJ1-2 . TRBV30 . CAWRGRGDGYTF TGTGCCTGGAGAGGAAGGGGGGATGGCTACACCTTC
TRBJ2-1 . TRBV28 few CASSSGVSYNEQFF TGTGCCAGCAGTTCAGGGGTCTCCTACAATGAGCAGTTCTTC
TRBJ2-5 . TRBV13 . CASSLANRVGETQYF TGTGCCAGCAGCTTAGCGAACAGGGTCGGAGAGACCCAGTACTTC
TRBJ2-1 . TRBV20-1 once CSASSQGDEQFF TGCAGTGCTAGCTCTCAGGGAGATGAGCAGTTCTTC
TRBJ1-5 TRBD1 TRBV7-8 . CASSRRTGRNQPQHF TGTGCCAGCAGCAGACGGACAGGGAGGAATCAGCCCCAGCATTTT